The 21 T cell receptor beta chains below were found in one sample sequenced in a study of technical replicates of blood from several donors. TCRdb's copy holds only in-frame clones and misses some; the assay was immunoSEQ multiplex PCR. The sample holds tens of thousands of clones, 93% seen once. The specimen was T cells isolated from PBMCs. All receptors come from a human donor in good health.

The chain is built from TRBV18 and TRBJ1-1; D is possibly TRBD1 (5 bases). Germline V CDR1 and CDR2: KGHSH, LQKENI. V dropped 5 bases and J dropped 1 base, with 8 bases sitting between them. The CDR3 length is 13 residues. The CDR3 loop is CASSLQANTEAFF. DNA of the CDR3: TGTGCCAGCTCATTACAGGCGAACACTGAAGCTTTCTTT.

This clone was seen only once. CDR3 in DNA: TGTGCCAGCAGCTTGGTTGGGACAGGGGGCTCGCAAGGCTACACCTTC. Translation: CASSLVGTGGSQGYTF. The chain recombines TRBV5-4 with TRBJ1-2; 12 bases match TRBD1. The CDR3 covers 16 residues. The J segment lost 8 bases and the V segment lost 0 bases, leaving 8 bases of the junction unmatched. CDR1 and CDR2 from the germline V gene are SGHNT and YYREEE (reference sequence).

The V and J genes are TRBV28 and TRBJ2-1; tentatively, D is TRBD1 (6 bases). This CDR3 is built from 17 residues. Germline-derived CDR1 and CDR2 are MDHEN and SYDVKM. Trimming removed 5 bases at V and 2 bases at J, with 19 bases between. CDR3 sequence reads: CASSPIVGDTPYNEQFF. CDR3 sequence (DNA): TGTGCCAGCAGTCCTATCGTAGGGGACACACCCTACAATGAGCAGTTCTTC.

The V and J genes are TRBV2 and TRBJ2-3; 8 bases are a match to TRBD2. The CDR3 has 18 amino acids. Germline values: CDR1 SNHLY, CDR2 FYNNEI. V was pared by 6 bases and J by 4 bases, with 18 bases of the junction left unmatched. The CDR3 bases are TGTGCCAGCAGGAGGGAGGAGGCGGGGGGCGAAGGGGCAGATACGCAGTATTTT. It is translated as CASRREEAGGEGADTQYF.

The chain joins TRBV29-1 to TRBJ2-6; possibly TRBD2 for D (5 bases). There are 15 residues in the CDR3. Trimming removed 5 bases at V and 0 bases at J, with 11 bases between. The V gene's germline CDR1 is SQVTM and CDR2 ANQGSEA. The CDR3 is CSVPDLSSGANVLTF. The DNA for the CDR3 is TGCAGCGTTCCGGACTTATCCTCTGGGGCCAACGTCCTGACTTTC.

The chain has TRBV29-1 and TRBJ2-1, with unresolved D. Trimming cost V 5 bases and J 8 bases, with 16 bases left between them. The germline V gene has CDR1 SQVTM and CDR2 ANQGSEA. This CDR3 region has 13 residues. CDR3 amino acids: CSVLRLFIDEQFF. As DNA, the CDR3 is TGCAGCGTTTTGAGACTTTTTATCGATGAGCAGTTCTTC.

This clone was seen a single time. V is TRBV29-1 and J is TRBJ1-4; a possible D gene is TRBD1 (6 bases). The CDR3 contains 13 residues. Germline CDR1 reads SQVTM; CDR2 reads ANQGSEA. Trimming cost V 4 bases and J 6 bases, with 12 bases left between them. The CDR3 loop reads CSVVQGSDEKLFF. The CDR3 DNA reads TGCAGCGTTGTCCAGGGGTCGGATGAAAAACTGTTTTTT.

The gene calls are TRBV11-2 and TRBJ1-3, with D possibly being TRBD1 (6 bases). The CDR3 has 16 residues. CDR1 SGHAT and CDR2 FQNNGV come from the germline V gene. Trimming stripped 5 bases from V and 5 bases from J, with 19 bases between. The CDR3 region has the DNA TGTGCCAGCAGCCCCGGACGTGGGACACTGAGAAACACCATATATTTT. Its protein is CASSPGRGTLRNTIYF.

The chain couples TRBV25-1 to TRBJ2-7; D is undetermined. Germline assignment: CDR1 MGHDK and CDR2 SYGVNS. The CDR3 totals 14 residues. Trimming removed 3 bases at V and 0 bases at J, with 9 bases between. As DNA, the CDR3 is TGTGCCAGCAGTGATGACTGGAGCTCCTACGAGCAGTACTTC. Its translation is CASSDDWSSYEQYF.

The chain is built from TRBV28 and TRBJ2-3; 7 nucleotides align to TRBD1. This CDR3 has 15 amino acids. Germline CDR1 is MDHEN and CDR2 is SYDVKM. The J segment lost 6 bases and the V segment lost 4 bases, leaving 10 bases of the junction unmatched. CDR3 region: CASSSTTLQGDTQYF. The CDR3 DNA follows: TGTGCCAGCAGTTCGACAACCTTACAGGGGGATACGCAGTATTTT.

This chain's CDR3 is CASSVEPQGAGGELFF. In DNA form, the CDR3 reads TGTGCCAGCAGCGTAGAGCCACAGGGGGCGGGCGGGGAGCTGTTTTTT. The chain employs TRBV9 and TRBJ2-2, with 9 bases aligning to TRBD1. The CDR3 has 16 residues. The V gene's germline CDR1 is SGDLS and CDR2 YYNGEE. J was trimmed by 7 bases and V by 0 bases; bases with no gene match: 7.

This clone came up once. CDR3 loop: CSVDSMVGLAGLQETQYF. Written as DNA, the CDR3 is TGCAGCGTTGACAGCATGGTAGGGCTAGCGGGGCTCCAAGAGACCCAGTACTTC. The rearrangement links TRBV29-1 to TRBJ2-5; 9 bases map to TRBD2. Germline V gene data show CDR1 as SQVTM and CDR2 as ANQGSEA. The CDR3 length is 18 residues. The V and J ends lost 3 bases and 1 base, in that order; junction bases with no gene match: 15.

This clone is a singleton in its sample. The chain recombines TRBV7-9 with TRBJ2-1; TRBD2 matches 8 bases. V lost 5 bases, J lost 6 bases, and 9 bases stayed unmatched. There are 15 residues in the CDR3. The V gene's germline CDR1 is SEHNR and CDR2 FQNEAQ (reference sequence). The DNA of the CDR3 is TGTGCCAGCAGCCCATGGACTAGCAGTGGCAATGAGCAGTTCTTC. Translation: CASSPWTSSGNEQFF.

The rearrangement joins TRBV21-1 to TRBJ1-6. TRBV21-1 is marked as a pseudogene. The CDR3 extends over 19 amino acids. CDR3 amino acids: CASSKARAGRRRDNSPLHF. The CDR3 nucleotides are TGTGCCAGCAGCAAAGCGAGGGCGGGGCGTCGGCGGGATAATTCACCCCTCCACTTT.

The chain is built from TRBV27 and TRBJ1-2, with 7 positions matching TRBD1. This CDR3 spans 13 amino acids. V dropped 8 bases and J dropped 4; count of bases not matched to a gene: 7. The germline V gene encodes CDR1 MNHEY and CDR2 SMNVEV (reference sequence). Here the CDR3 DNA reads TGTGCCAGCGCAGGGGGTACGGGCTATGGCTACACCTTC. Its translation: CASAGGTGYGYTF.

The V call is TRBV2, the J call TRBJ2-7; D gene unclear. The CDR3 is 14 amino acids. From germline, CDR1 is SNHLY and CDR2 FYNNEI. V was trimmed by 4 bases and J by 1 base, leaving 11 bases between them. The DNA of the CDR3 is TGTGCCAGCAGTGTACAGCCTAATTCCTACGAGCAGTACTTC. Protein sequence: CASSVQPNSYEQYF.

This chain links TRBV2 with TRBJ2-4; TRBD2 might be the D (5 bases). V lost 6 bases to trimming and J lost 0 bases, with 15 bases between them. Germline-derived CDR1 and CDR2 are SNHLY and FYNNEI. This CDR3 spans 16 amino acids. CDR3 loop: CASSFVPEVAKNIQYF. CDR3 DNA: TGTGCCAGCAGCTTCGTGCCGGAGGTAGCCAAAAACATTCAGTACTTC.

V is TRBV7-6 and J is TRBJ1-6, with 9 bases aligning to TRBD1. Germline V gene data show CDR1 as SGHVS and CDR2 as FNYEAQ. This CDR3 contains 15 residues. Trimming took 3 bases from V and 9 from J; bases not matched to a gene: 6. CDR3 sequence (DNA): TGTGCCAGCAGCTTGGGACAGGGAATGCCTTCACCCCTCCACTTT. This sequence encodes CASSLGQGMPSPLHF.

This clone was recorded once. The V and J genes are TRBV11-2 and TRBJ2-7, with 8 nucleotides matching TRBD2. Trimming removed 2 bases from V and 3 bases from J; junction bases left unmatched: 9. From germline, CDR1 is SGHAT and CDR2 FQNNGV. This CDR3 contains 16 residues. The CDR3 is CASSLNWGGGIYEQYF. The CDR3 nucleotides read TGTGCCAGCAGCTTAAACTGGGGCGGGGGGATCTACGAGCAGTACTTC.

The gene calls are TRBV6-1 and TRBJ1-1; 10 bases align to TRBD1. Trimming removed 7 bases from V and 4 bases from J; junction bases left unmatched: 6. Germline V lookup: CDR1 MNHNS, CDR2 SASEGT. The CDR3 is made up of 14 amino acids. CDR3 bases: TGTGCCAGCACCTGGACAGGGGGAGTCACTGAAGCTTTCTTT. It yields the protein CASTWTGGVTEAFF.

The chain has TRBV12-5 and TRBJ2-3; TRBD1 matches at 10 bases. Germline trimming cut 0 bases from V and 5 bases from J; bases unmatched to any gene: 8. The CDR3 has 17 amino acids. CDR1 is LGHNT and CDR2 is FRNRAP in the germline V gene. The CDR3 reads CASGLVLGQGFEDTQYF. CDR3 sequence (DNA): TGTGCTAGTGGTTTGGTACTGGGACAGGGGTTCGAAGATACGCAGTATTTT.